This T cell receptor beta chain was recovered during a study of OX40 agonist ivuxolimab in advanced cancers. Repertoires were generated with immunoSEQ multiplex PCR, while TCRdb's copy carries only in-frame clones and drops some. Of over 15,000 clones listed, approximately 83% were seen once; the top ten hold around 15%. This clone has just a few counts. Its antigen is not identified. Findings and caveats of the study: The study found among the lowest clonal expansion in partial responders at 0.1-3.0 mg/kg.

V was shortened by 3 bases and J by 0 bases, with 11 bases between the two germline ends. The CDR3 covers 15 residues. The germline CDR1 and CDR2 sequences are SEHNR and FQNEAQ (reference sequence). The sample consisted of CD4+ or CD8+ T cells sorted from blood, taken in a trial of the OX40 agonist ivuxolimab. The chain couples TRBV7-9 to TRBJ1-1; tentative D call: TRBD1 (6 bases). This clonotype was obtained from an adult with an advanced solid tumor such as melanoma, head and neck, liver or kidney cancer. The CDR3: CASSFPQGVNTEAFF. The CDR3 DNA reads as TGTGCCAGCAGCTTCCCACAGGGAGTGAACACTGAAGCTTTCTTT.